The 13 T cell receptor beta chains presented below share a single source sample, sequenced in a study of radiation and T cells in renal cell carcinoma. The time point here: blood 4 weeks post-SBRT, at nephrectomy. The treatment: 15 Gy SBRT to primary tumor, nephrectomy 4 weeks later. The table came from immunoSEQ multiplex PCR; TCRdb's copy has only in-frame clones and leaves some out. The sample holds about 90,000 clones, roughly 82% seen once. The material sequenced was blood, taken from a patient whose treatment included radiotherapy and nephrectomy. These receptors all stem from a man between 60 and 75 years old with renal cell carcinoma.

This clone was found a few times. V usage is TRBV4-1 and J usage is TRBJ2-5; no definite D call. The ends were cut back, 4 bases at V and 4 bases at J, with 4 bases in the middle. The germline V gene encodes CDR1 MGHRA and CDR2 YSYEKL. The CDR3 extends over 11 amino acids. The CDR3 protein is CASSRGETQYF. CDR3 nucleotide sequence: TGCGCCAGCAGCCGAGGAGAGACCCAGTACTTC.

The V call is TRBV4-2, the J call TRBJ2-5, with 14 bases identical to TRBD2. Looked up from germline, CDR1 is LGHNA and CDR2 is YNFKEQ. CDR3 length: 15 residues. V was clipped by 4 bases and J by 5 bases; unmatched bases: 3. CDR3 residues: CASSLTSGGEETQYF. The CDR3 nucleotides read TGTGCCAGCAGCCTGACTAGCGGGGGGGAGGAGACCCAGTACTTC.

This clone has only one observation. This rearrangement joins TRBV5-1 to TRBJ2-1, with 11 positions matching TRBD2. The CDR3 covers 17 residues. CDR1 and CDR2 (germline): SGHRS, YFSETQ. V gave up 3 bases and J gave up 6 bases; unmatched junction bases: 11. The CDR3, as DNA: TGCGCCAGCAGCTGGGGACTAGCGGCCGATGGGGGCAATGAGCAGTTCTTC. This gives the protein CASSWGLAADGGNEQFF.

The rearrangement joins TRBV19 to TRBJ1-1; perhaps TRBD1 as D (5 bases). This CDR3 comprises 13 residues. CDR1 LNHDA and CDR2 SQIVND come from the germline V gene (reference sequence). Trimming removed 11 bases from V and 6 bases from J, with 19 bases in between. This CDR3 reads CAVRSGAGAEAFF. DNA for the CDR3: TGTGCCGTTAGATCCGGGGCAGGCGCTGAAGCTTTCTTT.

The table lists this clone with a count of one. Here the CDR3 DNA reads TGCAGCGTGGCGCTCTTCAGGGGCCGGTATGGCTACACCTTC. Amino acid sequence: CSVALFRGRYGYTF. The chain recombines TRBV29-1 with TRBJ1-2; D might be TRBD1 (6 bases). Germline CDR1 and CDR2: SQVTM and ANQGSEA. With 6 bases removed from V and 5 bases from J, the gap between germline ends came to 19 bases. The CDR3 extends over 14 amino acids. Based on the CDR3 plus reference TRBV29-1 and TRBJ1-2, the full variable domain is SAVISQKPSRDICQRGTSLTIQCQVDSQVTMMFWYRQQPGQSLTLIATANQGSEATYESGFVIDKFPISRPNLTFSTLTVSNMSPEDSSIYLCSVALFRGRYGYTFGSGTRLTVV.

The chain joins TRBV7-6 to TRBJ1-1, with 9 bases matching TRBD1. The CDR3 runs 17 residues. With V trimmed by 0 bases and J by 2 bases, 7 bases remained unmatched. CDR1 and CDR2 from the germline V gene are SGHVS and FNYEAQ. CDR3 region: CASSLAFRDRVNTEAFF. CDR3 bases: TGTGCCAGCAGCTTAGCGTTCAGGGACAGGGTCAACACTGAAGCTTTCTTT.

This rearrangement joins TRBV4-2 to TRBJ2-5; 8 nucleotides align to TRBD2. Germline CDR1 and CDR2: LGHNA and YNFKEQ. The CDR3 length is 14 residues. V dropped 5 bases and J dropped 4; count of bases not matched to a gene: 6. This CDR3 reads CASSSGLEGETQYF. The CDR3 coding sequence is TGTGCCAGCAGCTCGGGACTAGAGGGAGAGACCCAGTACTTC.

In its sample, this clone was seen a few times. Additional DNA sequences in this sample encode the identical CDR3. The chain couples TRBV5-1 to TRBJ2-1; no reliable D call. Trimming took off 3 bases at V and 2 bases at J, with 0 bases between the two ends. The CDR3 runs 11 residues. In germline, CDR1 is SGHRS, CDR2 YFSETQ. Written as DNA, the CDR3 is TGCGCCAGCAGCTCCTACAATGAGCAGTTCTTC. Its protein is CASSSYNEQFF.

J is TRBJ2-7 and V is TRBV2; D may be TRBD1 (5 bases). Germline V CDR1 and CDR2: SNHLY, FYNNEI. Trimming pared 7 bases from V and 0 bases from J, leaving 16 bases between. The CDR3 sequence is 15 residues long. CDR3 protein: CASTESTDSSYEQYF. The CDR3 DNA reads TGTGCCAGCACCGAAAGCACAGACAGCTCCTACGAGCAGTACTTC.

V and J are TRBV19 and TRBJ2-1; 12 bases align to TRBD2. The V gene's germline CDR1 is LNHDA and CDR2 SQIVND (reference sequence). CDR3 length: 18 amino acids. V was clipped by 4 bases and J by 5 bases; unmatched bases: 12. The CDR3 sequence: CASSTTPSGTSGHNEQFF. The CDR3 coding sequence is TGTGCCAGTAGTACAACACCCTCCGGGACTAGCGGGCACAATGAGCAGTTCTTC.

This clone was observed a handful of times. The genes are TRBV9 and TRBJ2-7; D might be TRBD2 (5 bases). The CDR3 covers 14 residues. Germline values: CDR1 SGDLS, CDR2 YYNGEE. V shed 2 bases and J shed 0 bases, with 9 bases lying between them. CDR3 DNA sequence: TGTGCCAGCAGCGTTGGACTTGCCTCCTACGAGCAGTACTTC. Translated, it gives CASSVGLASYEQYF.

The CDR3, as DNA: TGTGCCAGCAGCCCGGGACAGAACTACGAGCAGTACTTC. It is translated as CASSPGQNYEQYF. The rearrangement links TRBV6-6 to TRBJ2-7; 7 bases map to TRBD1. Germline CDR1 is MNHNY and CDR2 is SVGAGI (reference sequence). This CDR3 has 13 amino acids. V gave up 6 bases and J gave up 3 bases; unmatched junction bases: 5.

This clone was detected only a few times. This chain connects TRBV9 to TRBJ1-1; no firm D call. V was cut by 2 bases and J by 3 bases, with 11 bases left in between. CDR1 SGDLS and CDR2 YYNGEE come from the germline V gene. There are 14 residues in the CDR3. Here the CDR3 DNA reads TGTGCCAGCAGCGTGGACTTCTCCTACACTGAAGCTTTCTTT. Protein: CASSVDFSYTEAFF.